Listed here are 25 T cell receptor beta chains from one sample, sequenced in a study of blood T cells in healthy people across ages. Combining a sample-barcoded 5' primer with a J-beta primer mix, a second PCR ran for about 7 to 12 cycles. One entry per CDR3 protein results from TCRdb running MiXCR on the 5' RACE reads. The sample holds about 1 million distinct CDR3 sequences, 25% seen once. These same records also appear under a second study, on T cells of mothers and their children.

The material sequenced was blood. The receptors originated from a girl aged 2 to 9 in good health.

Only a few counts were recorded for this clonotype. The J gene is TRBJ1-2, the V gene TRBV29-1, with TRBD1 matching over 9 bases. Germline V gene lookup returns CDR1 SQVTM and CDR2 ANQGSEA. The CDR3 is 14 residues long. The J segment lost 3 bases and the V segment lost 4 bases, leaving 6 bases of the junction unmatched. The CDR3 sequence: CSVVRTGGDYGYTF. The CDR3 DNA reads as TGCAGCGTTGTTAGAACAGGGGGCGACTATGGCTACACCTTC. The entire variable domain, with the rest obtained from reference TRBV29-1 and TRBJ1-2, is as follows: SAVISQKPSRDICQRGTSLTIQCQVDSQVTMMFWYRQQPGQSLTLIATANQGSEATYESGFVIDKFPISRPNLTFSTLTVSNMSPEDSSIYLCSVVRTGGDYGYTFGSGTRLTVV.

CDR3 nucleotide sequence: TGCAGTGCTAGAGATTTTAGGGGTTCGGAGACCCAGTACTTC. Amino acid sequence: CSARDFRGSETQYF. J is TRBJ2-5 and V is TRBV20-1, with D maybe TRBD1 (5 bases). CDR3 length: 14 residues. The germline V gene has CDR1 DFQATT and CDR2 SNEGSKA (reference sequence). V was clipped by 0 bases and J by 5 bases, with 13 bases between them.

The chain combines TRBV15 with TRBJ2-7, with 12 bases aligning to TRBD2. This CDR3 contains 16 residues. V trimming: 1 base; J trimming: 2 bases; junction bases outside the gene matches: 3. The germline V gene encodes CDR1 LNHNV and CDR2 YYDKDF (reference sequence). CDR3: CATSRALAGGTYEQYF. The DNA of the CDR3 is TGTGCCACCAGCAGAGCCCTAGCGGGGGGGACCTACGAGCAGTACTTC.

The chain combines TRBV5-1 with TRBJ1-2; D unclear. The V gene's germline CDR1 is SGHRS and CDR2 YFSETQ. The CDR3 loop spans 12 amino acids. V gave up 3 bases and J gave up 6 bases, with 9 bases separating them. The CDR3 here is CASSSEQHGYTF. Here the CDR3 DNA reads TGCGCCAGCAGCTCCGAACAGCATGGCTACACCTTC. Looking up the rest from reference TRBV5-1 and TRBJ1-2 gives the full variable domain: KAGVTQTPRYLIKTRGQQVTLSCSPISGHRSVSWYQQTPGQGLQFLFEYFSETQRNKGNFPGRFSGRQFSNSRSEMNVSTLELGDSALYLCASSSEQHGYTFGSGTRLTVV.

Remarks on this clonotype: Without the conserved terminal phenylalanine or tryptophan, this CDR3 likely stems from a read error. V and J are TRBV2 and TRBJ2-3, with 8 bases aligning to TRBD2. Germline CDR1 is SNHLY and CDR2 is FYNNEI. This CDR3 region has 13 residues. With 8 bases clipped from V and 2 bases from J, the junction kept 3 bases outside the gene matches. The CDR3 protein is CASSTSDTDTQYL. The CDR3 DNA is TGTGCCAGCTCGACTAGCGACACAGATACGCAGTATTTG.

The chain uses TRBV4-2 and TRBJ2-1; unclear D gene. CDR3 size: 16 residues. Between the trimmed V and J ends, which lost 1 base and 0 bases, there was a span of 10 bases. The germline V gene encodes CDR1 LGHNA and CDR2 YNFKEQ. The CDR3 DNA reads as TGTGCCAGCAGCCAAGTGGTGGGAAGCTCCTACAATGAGCAGTTCTTC. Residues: CASSQVVGSSYNEQFF.

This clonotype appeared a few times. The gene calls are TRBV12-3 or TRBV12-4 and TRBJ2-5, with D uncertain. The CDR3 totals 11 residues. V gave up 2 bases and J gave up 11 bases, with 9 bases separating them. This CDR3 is CASSLQMEQYF. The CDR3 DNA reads TGTGCCAGCAGTTTACAGATGGAGCAGTACTTC.

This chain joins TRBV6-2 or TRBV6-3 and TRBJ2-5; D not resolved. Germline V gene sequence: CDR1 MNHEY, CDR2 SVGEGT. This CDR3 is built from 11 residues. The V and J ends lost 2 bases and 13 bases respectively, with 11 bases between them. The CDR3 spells CASSYDQLRYF. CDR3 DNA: TGTGCCAGCAGTTACGACCAGCTGCGGTACTTC.

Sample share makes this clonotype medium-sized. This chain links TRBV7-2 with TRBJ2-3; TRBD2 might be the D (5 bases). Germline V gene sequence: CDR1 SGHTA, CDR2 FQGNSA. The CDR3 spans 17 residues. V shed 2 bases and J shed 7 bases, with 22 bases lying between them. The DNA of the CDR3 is TGTGCCAGCAGCTTACGTGGGGAGACGATTCAATTTAATACGCAGTATTTT. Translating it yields CASSLRGETIQFNTQYF.

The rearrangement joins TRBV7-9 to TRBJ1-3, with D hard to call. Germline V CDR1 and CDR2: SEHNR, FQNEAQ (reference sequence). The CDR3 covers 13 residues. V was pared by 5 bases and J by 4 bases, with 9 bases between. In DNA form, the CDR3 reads TGTGCCAGCAGCAAAAGTCCGGGAAACACCATATATTTT. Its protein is CASSKSPGNTIYF.

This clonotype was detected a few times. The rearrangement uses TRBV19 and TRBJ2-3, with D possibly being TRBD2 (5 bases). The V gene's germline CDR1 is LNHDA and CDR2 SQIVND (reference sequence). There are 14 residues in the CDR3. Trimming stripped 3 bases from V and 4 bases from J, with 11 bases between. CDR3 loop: CASSMLAESDTQYF. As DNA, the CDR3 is TGTGCCAGTAGTATGCTAGCCGAATCAGATACGCAGTATTTT.

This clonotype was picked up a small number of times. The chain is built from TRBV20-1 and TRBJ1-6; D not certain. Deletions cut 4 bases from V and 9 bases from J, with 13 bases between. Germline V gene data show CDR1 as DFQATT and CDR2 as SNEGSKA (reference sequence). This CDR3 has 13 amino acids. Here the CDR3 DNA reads TGCAGTGCTATTACAGCTTTTGGTTCACCCCTCCACTTT. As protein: CSAITAFGSPLHF.

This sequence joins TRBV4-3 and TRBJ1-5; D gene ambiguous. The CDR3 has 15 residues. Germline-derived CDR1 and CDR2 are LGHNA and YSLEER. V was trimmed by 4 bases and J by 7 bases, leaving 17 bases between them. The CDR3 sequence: CASSLWSGVGQPQHF. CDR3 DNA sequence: TGCGCCAGCAGCCTCTGGAGCGGGGTAGGACAGCCCCAGCATTTT.

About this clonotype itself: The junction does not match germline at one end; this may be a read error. CDR3 in DNA: TGTGCCAGCATCCCCGGGACGGCAGGCACAGATGCGCAGTATTTT. Protein product: CASIPGTAGTDAQYF. The chain combines TRBV12-3 or TRBV12-4 with TRBJ2-3; D possibly uses TRBD1 or TRBD2 (5 bases each). CDR3 length: 15 residues.

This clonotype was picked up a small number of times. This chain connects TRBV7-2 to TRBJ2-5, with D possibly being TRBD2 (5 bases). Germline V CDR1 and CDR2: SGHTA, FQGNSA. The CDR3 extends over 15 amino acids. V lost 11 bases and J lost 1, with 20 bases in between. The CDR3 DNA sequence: TGTGCCTCCATGCTTTGGTACGGGATCCAAGAGACCCAGTACTTC. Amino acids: CASMLWYGIQETQYF.

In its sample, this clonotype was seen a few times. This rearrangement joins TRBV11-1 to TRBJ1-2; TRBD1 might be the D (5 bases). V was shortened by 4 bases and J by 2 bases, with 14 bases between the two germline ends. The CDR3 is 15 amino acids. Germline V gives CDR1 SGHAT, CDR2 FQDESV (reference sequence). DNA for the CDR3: TGTGCCAGCAGCTCAGGTTGGACACCCAACTATGGCTACACCTTC. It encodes CASSSGWTPNYGYTF.

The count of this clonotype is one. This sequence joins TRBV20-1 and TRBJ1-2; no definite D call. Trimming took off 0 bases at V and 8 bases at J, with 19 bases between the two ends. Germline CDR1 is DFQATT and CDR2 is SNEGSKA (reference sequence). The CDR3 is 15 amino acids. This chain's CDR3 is CSAREGVESPGGYTF. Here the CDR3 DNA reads TGCAGTGCTAGAGAAGGCGTGGAATCTCCTGGGGGCTACACCTTC.

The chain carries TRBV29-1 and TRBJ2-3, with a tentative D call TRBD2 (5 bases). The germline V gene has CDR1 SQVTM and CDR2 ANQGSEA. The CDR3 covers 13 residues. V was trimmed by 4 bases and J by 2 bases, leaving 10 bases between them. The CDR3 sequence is CSVGRVLTDTQYF. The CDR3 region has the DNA TGCAGCGTTGGGCGGGTTCTCACAGATACGCAGTATTTT.

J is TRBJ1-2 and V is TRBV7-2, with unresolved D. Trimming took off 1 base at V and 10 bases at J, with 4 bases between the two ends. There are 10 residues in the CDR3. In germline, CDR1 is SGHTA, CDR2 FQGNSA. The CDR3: CASSLVTYTF. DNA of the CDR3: TGTGCCAGCAGCTTAGTAACCTACACCTTC.

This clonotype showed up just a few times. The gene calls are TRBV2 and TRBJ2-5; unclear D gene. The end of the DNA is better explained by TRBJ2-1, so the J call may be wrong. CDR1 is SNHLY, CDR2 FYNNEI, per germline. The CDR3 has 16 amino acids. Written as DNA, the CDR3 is TGTGCCAGCAGTGAAGCCCCTACCCACTCCTACAATGAGCAGTTCTTC. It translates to CASSEAPTHSYNEQFF.

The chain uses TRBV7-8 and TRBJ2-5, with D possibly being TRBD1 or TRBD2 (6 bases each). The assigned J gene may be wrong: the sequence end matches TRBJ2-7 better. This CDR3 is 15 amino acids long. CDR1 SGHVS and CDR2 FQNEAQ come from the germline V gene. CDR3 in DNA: TGTGCCAGCAGCCCAGTCAGGGGAGGCACCTACGAGCAGTACTTC. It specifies CASSPVRGGTYEQYF.

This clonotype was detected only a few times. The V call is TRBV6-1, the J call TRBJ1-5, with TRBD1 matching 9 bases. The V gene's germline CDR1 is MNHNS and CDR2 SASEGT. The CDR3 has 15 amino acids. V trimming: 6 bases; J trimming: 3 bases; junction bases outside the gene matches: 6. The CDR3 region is CASSRTGDANQPQHF. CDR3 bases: TGTGCCAGCAGCAGGACAGGGGACGCCAATCAGCCCCAGCATTTT.

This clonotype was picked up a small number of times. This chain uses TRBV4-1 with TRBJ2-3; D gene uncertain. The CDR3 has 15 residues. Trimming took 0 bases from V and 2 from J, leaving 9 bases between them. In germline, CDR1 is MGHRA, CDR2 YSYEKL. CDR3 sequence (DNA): TGCGCCAGCAGCCAAGATCCTTCCGCCACAGATACGCAGTATTTT. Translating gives CASSQDPSATDTQYF.

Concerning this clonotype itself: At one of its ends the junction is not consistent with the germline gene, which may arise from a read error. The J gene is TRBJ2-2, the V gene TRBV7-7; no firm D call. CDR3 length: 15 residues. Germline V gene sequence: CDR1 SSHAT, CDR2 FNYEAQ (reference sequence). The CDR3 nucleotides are TGTGCTAGCAGCTCTAACACGGCGTTGCCCGGGGAGCTGTTTTTT. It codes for CASSSNTALPGELFF.

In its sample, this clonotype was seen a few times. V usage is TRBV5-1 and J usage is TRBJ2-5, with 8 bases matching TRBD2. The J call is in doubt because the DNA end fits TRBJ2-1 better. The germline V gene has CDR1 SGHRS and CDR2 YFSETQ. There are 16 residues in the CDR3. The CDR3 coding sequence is TGCGCCAGCAGCTTGGCCGCTAGCGGGCTTGGCGATGAGCAGTTCTTC. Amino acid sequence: CASSLAASGLGDEQFF.